One and the same sample provided the 8 T cell receptor beta chains below, sequenced in a study of control samples from healthy donors and cancer patients. Produced via immunoSEQ multiplex PCR; TCRdb's table is partial and in-frame only. The table lists about 410,000 clones, around 90% of them singletons. Material: PBMCs. The receptors were gathered from a middle-aged man with head and neck cancer.

The rearrangement uses TRBV6-5 and TRBJ1-5; D perhaps matches TRBD1 (5 bases). The V gene lost 8 bases and the J gene lost 6 bases, with 11 bases spanning the gap. The germline gives CDR1 MNHEY, CDR2 SVGAGI. The CDR3 contains 12 residues. The DNA of the CDR3 is TGTGCCAGCGGATTAGGGGCTCAGCCCCAGCATTTT. Translated: CASGLGAQPQHF.

A note on this clone: The same CDR3 is also encoded by other DNA sequences in this sample. The J gene is TRBJ2-7, the V gene TRBV5-6; TRBD1 matches at 7 bases. The CDR3 has 14 residues. J lost 2 bases, V lost 0 bases, and 2 bases had no gene match. The V gene's germline CDR1 is SGHDT and CDR2 YYEEEE. CDR3 in amino acids: CASSLGDSTYEQYF. In nucleotides, the CDR3 is TGTGCCAGCAGCTTGGGGGACAGCACCTACGAGCAGTACTTC.

The rearrangement links TRBV7-3 to TRBJ1-1, with D uncertain. V shed 5 bases and J shed 6 bases, with 16 bases lying between them. Per germline, CDR1 SGHTA and CDR2 FQGTGA. The CDR3 runs 14 residues. The CDR3 here is CASSPERTSAEAFF. The CDR3 nucleotides read TGTGCCAGCAGCCCGGAGAGGACTTCGGCTGAAGCTTTCTTT.

The chain links TRBV19 to TRBJ2-2; TRBD1 matches at 7 bases. The germline CDR1 and CDR2 sequences are LNHDA and SQIVND (reference sequence). This CDR3 has 13 residues. Trimming removed 6 bases from V and 3 bases from J; junction bases left unmatched: 1. The CDR3 nucleotides are TGTGCCAGTAGGGGACAGTACACCGGGGAGCTGTTTTTT. Translating gives CASRGQYTGELFF.

The chain uses TRBV24-1 and TRBJ2-1; D is perhaps TRBD2 (6 bases). This CDR3 comprises 15 residues. Germline V gene lookup returns CDR1 KGHDR and CDR2 SFDVKD. V was clipped by 5 bases and J by 8 bases, with 18 bases between them. Here the CDR3 DNA reads TGTGCCACCAGTGCCGCCGGCGGGACGACGGATGAGCAGTTCTTC. Residues: CATSAAGGTTDEQFF.

V is TRBV5-1 and J is TRBJ1-1, with D maybe TRBD1 (6 bases). V lost 0 bases to trimming and J lost 1 base, with 16 bases between them. The CDR3 runs 17 residues. CDR1 is SGHRS and CDR2 is YFSETQ in the germline V gene. CDR3 amino acids: CASSLEGWGAENTEAFF. The DNA for the CDR3 is TGCGCCAGCAGCTTGGAGGGATGGGGGGCCGAGAACACTGAAGCTTTCTTT.

This sequence joins TRBV5-4 and TRBJ2-1; 7 nucleotides agree with TRBD2. The CDR3 is 16 residues long. Trimming took 0 bases from V and 0 from J; bases not matched to a gene: 3. CDR1 SGHNT and CDR2 YYREEE come from the germline V gene (reference sequence). CDR3 region: CASSLGRGSSYNEQFF. The CDR3 DNA is TGTGCCAGCAGCTTGGGCCGCGGGAGCTCCTACAATGAGCAGTTCTTC.

A remark on this clone: This specimen includes other DNA sequences encoding the same CDR3. The chain links TRBV27 to TRBJ2-7; no definite D call. The CDR3 totals 12 residues. The germline V and J ends were trimmed by 3 bases and 3 bases, with 6 bases remaining between them. Germline lookup yields CDR1 MNHEY and CDR2 SMNVEV (reference sequence). The CDR3 DNA reads TGTGCCAGCAGTTTGAGTGGCTACGAGCAGTACTTC. Its protein product is CASSLSGYEQYF.